This record looks at one T cell receptor (beta chain) sequence and its context. The data are from a study of blood T cell repertoires in COVID-19. The data were produced by immunoSEQ multiplex PCR, yet TCRdb's version contains in-frame clones alone and is incomplete. The table has over 30,000 clones, 81% seen once. The CDR3 is 17 amino acids. Germline-derived CDR1 and CDR2 are KGHDR and SFDVKD. V dropped 3 bases and J dropped 1; count of bases not matched to a gene: 7. Specimen: peripheral blood. This receptor was taken from a man older than 75 with active or convalescent COVID-19. The rearrangement joins TRBV24-1 to TRBJ2-3; 9 bases fit TRBD1. DNA for the CDR3: TGTGCCACCAGTGATCCCACGGACAGGGGAGGCACAGATACGCAGTATTTT. It codes for CATSDPTDRGGTDTQYF.